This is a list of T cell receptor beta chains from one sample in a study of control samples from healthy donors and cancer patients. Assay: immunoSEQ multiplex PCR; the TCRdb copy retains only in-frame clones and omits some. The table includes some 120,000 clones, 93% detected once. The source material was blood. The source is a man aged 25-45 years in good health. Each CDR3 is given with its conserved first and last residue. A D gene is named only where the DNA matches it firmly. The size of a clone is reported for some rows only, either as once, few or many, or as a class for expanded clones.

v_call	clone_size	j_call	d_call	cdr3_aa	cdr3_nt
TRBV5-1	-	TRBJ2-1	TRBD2	CASADGGVSNEQFF	TGCGCCAGCGCCGACGGGGGGGTGAGCAATGAGCAGTTCTTC
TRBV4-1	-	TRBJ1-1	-	CASSQQPLNTEAFF	TGCGCCAGCAGCCAGCAGCCCTTGAACACTGAAGCTTTCTTT
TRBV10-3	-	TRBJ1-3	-	CAISESLGGSGNTIYF	TGTGCCATCAGTGAGTCCTTGGGGGGATCTGGAAACACCATATATTTT
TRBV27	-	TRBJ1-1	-	CASSFGHLNTEAFF	TGTGCCAGCAGTTTTGGACATCTAAACACTGAAGCTTTCTTT
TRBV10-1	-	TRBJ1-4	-	CASSEATGEKLFF	TGCGCCAGCAGTGAGGCGACGGGTGAAAAACTGTTTTTT
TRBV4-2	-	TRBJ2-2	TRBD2	CASKTTSGDPTGELFF	TGTGCCAGCAAAACTACCAGCGGGGATCCCACCGGGGAGCTGTTTTTT
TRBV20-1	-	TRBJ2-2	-	CSASSLLTGELFF	TGCAGTGCTAGTTCCTTACTCACCGGGGAGCTGTTTTTT
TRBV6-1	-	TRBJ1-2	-	CASSEEGAFSGNYGYTF	TGTGCCAGCAGTGAAGAGGGAGCCTTCTCGGGAAACTATGGCTACACCTTC
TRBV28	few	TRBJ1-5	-	CASSLWDNRAHF	TGTGCCAGCAGTTTGTGGGACAACAGGGCACATTTT
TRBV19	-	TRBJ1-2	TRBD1	CASSIKGGEVYVPYGYTF	TGTGCCAGTAGTATAAAAGGGGGCGAGGTTTACGTCCCGTATGGCTACACCTTC
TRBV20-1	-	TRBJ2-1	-	CSWGGPQFF	TGCAGTTGGGGGGGCCCCCAGTTCTTC
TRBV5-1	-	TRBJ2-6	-	CASSVDSGANVLTF	TGCGCCAGCAGCGTCGACTCTGGGGCCAACGTCCTGACTTTC
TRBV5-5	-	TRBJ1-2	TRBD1	CASSLAGQGASDYGYTF	TGTGCCAGCAGCTTGGCGGGACAGGGGGCATCGGACTATGGCTACACCTTC
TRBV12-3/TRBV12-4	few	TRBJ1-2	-	CASRRGGDGYTF	TGTGCCAGCAGGAGGGGGGGAGATGGCTACACCTTC
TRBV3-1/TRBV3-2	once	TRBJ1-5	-	CASSQGRAGTGQPQHF	TGTGCCAGCAGCCAAGGTAGGGCAGGGACCGGTCAGCCCCAGCATTTT
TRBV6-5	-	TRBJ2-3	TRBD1	CASSAGTESTDTQYF	TGTGCCAGCAGCGCCGGGACAGAGAGCACAGATACGCAGTATTTT
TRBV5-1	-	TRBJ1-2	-	CASSLGEEVYGYTF	TGCGCCAGCAGCTTGGGCGAGGAAGTGTATGGCTACACCTTC
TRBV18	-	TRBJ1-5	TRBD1	CASSQGASGQPQHF	TGTGCCAGCTCACAGGGGGCCAGCGGACAGCCCCAGCATTTT
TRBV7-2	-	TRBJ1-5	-	CASSLGSGNSNQPQHF	TGTGCCAGCAGCTTAGGATCAGGGAATAGCAATCAGCCCCAGCATTTT
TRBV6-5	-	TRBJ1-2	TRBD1	CASRGTGKSGYTF	TGTGCCAGCAGGGGGACAGGGAAGAGTGGCTACACCTTC
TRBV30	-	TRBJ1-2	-	CACWPCKNGYTF	TGTGCCTGCTGGCCATGCAAGAATGGCTACACCTTC
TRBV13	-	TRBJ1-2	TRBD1	CASREHRGSNYGYTF	TGTGCCAGCAGGGAACACAGGGGGTCGAACTATGGCTACACCTTC
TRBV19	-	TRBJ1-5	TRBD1	CASSMDRGPSNQPQHF	TGTGCCAGTAGTATGGACAGGGGGCCAAGCAATCAGCCCCAGCATTTT
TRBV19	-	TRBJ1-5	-	CASSAGTALTRQPQHF	TGTGCCAGTAGTGCCGGGACGGCCCTCACACGTCAGCCCCAGCATTTT
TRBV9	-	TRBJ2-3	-	CASSQGERGKSDTQYF	TGTGCCAGCAGCCAGGGGGAGCGGGGGAAGTCAGATACGCAGTATTTT
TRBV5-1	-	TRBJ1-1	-	CASSLVPGVDTEAFF	TGCGCCAGCAGCTTGGTCCCAGGGGTAGACACTGAAGCTTTCTTT
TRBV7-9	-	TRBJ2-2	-	CASSLTITGELFF	TGTGCCAGCAGCTTAACGATTACCGGGGAGCTGTTTTTT
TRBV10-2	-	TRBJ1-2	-	CASKEGGLNYGYTF	TGCGCCAGCAAAGAGGGGGGGCTGAACTATGGCTACACCTTC
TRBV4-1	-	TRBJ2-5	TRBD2	CASSQDRLARETQYF	TGCGCCAGCAGCCAAGATCGACTAGCTCGAGAGACCCAGTACTTC
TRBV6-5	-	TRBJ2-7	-	CASRGTGTTNEQYF	TGTGCCAGCAGAGGAACAGGGACGACGAACGAGCAGTACTTC
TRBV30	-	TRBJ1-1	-	CAWSVPSGGRTEAFF	TGTGCCTGGAGTGTACCGTCCGGGGGCCGCACTGAAGCTTTCTTT
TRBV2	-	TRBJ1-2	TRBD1	CASRADRVGGYTF	TGTGCCAGCAGGGCGGACAGGGTTGGGGGCTACACCTTC
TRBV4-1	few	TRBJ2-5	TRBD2	CASSQELAGQETQYF	TGCGCCAGCAGCCAAGAACTAGCGGGCCAAGAGACCCAGTACTTC
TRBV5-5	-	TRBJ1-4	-	CASSLQGATNEKLFF	TGTGCCAGCAGCCTACAGGGAGCAACTAATGAAAAACTGTTTTTT
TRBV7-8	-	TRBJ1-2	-	CASSLAGEYYGYTF	TGTGCCAGCAGCTTAGCAGGGGAATACTATGGCTACACCTTC
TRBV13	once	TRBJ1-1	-	CASSLGNTEAFF	TGTGCCAGCAGCTTAGGCAACACTGAAGCTTTCTTT
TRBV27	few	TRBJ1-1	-	CASSLVVVGNTEAFF	TGTGCCAGCAGTTTAGTAGTGGTGGGAAACACTGAAGCTTTCTTT
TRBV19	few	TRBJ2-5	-	CASSKSSQETQYF	TGTGCCAGTAGTAAGAGTAGCCAAGAGACCCAGTACTTC
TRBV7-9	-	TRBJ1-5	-	CASTGGNNQPQHF	TGTGCCAGCACTGGGGGGAACAATCAGCCCCAGCATTTT
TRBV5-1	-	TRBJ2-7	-	CASSLVESGRNSYEQYF	TGCGCCAGCAGCTTGGTAGAATCGGGACGAAATTCCTACGAGCAGTACTTC
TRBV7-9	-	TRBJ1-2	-	CAILGTPQEGYGYTF	TGTGCCATCCTGGGCACCCCCCAGGAGGGCTATGGCTACACCTTC
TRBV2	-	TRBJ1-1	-	CASSLDRDTEAFF	TGTGCCAGCAGTTTGGACAGAGACACTGAAGCTTTCTTT
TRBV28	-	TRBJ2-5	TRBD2	CASSSLLGTSGLQETQYF	TGTGCCAGCAGCTCCCTTTTGGGGACTAGCGGGTTACAAGAGACCCAGTACTTC
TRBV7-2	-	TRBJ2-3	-	CASSFPGANTQYF	TGTGCCAGCAGCTTCCCGGGAGCCAATACGCAGTATTTT
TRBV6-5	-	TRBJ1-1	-	CASSRRYTEAFF	TGTGCCAGCAGCCGACGGTACACTGAAGCTTTCTTT
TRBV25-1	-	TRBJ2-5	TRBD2	CASSPQPQRGAGETQYF	TGTGCCAGCAGTCCCCAACCCCAGCGGGGGGCCGGAGAGACCCAGTACTTC
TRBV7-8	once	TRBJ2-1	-	CASSRAVSSYNEQFF	TGTGCCAGCAGTCGAGCGGTGAGCTCCTACAATGAGCAGTTCTTC
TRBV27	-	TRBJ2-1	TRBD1	CATTEDRTGNEQFF	TGTGCCACCACGGAGGATCGGACAGGCAATGAGCAGTTCTTC